This T cell receptor beta chain stems from a study of blood T cell repertoires in COVID-19. Here immunoSEQ multiplex PCR was the method, and the copy in TCRdb shows in-frame clones only, minus some. The repertoire holds around 130,000 clones, with about 86% as singletons. The sequenced material came from peripheral blood. The TCR sequence derives from a woman aged 45-59 years with acute or convalescent COVID-19.

The CDR3 spells CASSRQGAVRAFF. For the CDR3, the DNA is TGTGCCAGCAGCCGACAGGGGGCGGTTCGAGCTTTCTTT. The rearrangement joins TRBV2 to TRBJ1-1, with 10 bases lining up with TRBD1. The CDR3 loop spans 13 amino acids. Germline CDR1 SNHLY, CDR2 FYNNEI. Unmatched junction bases numbered 8, after V lost 6 bases and J lost 10 bases.